These 22 T cell receptor beta chains originate from one sample sequenced in a study of blood T cell repertoires in COVID-19. The table came from immunoSEQ multiplex PCR; TCRdb's copy has only in-frame clones and leaves some out. The sample consists of fewer than 200,000 clones, roughly 70% of them appearing once. Sequences were obtained from peripheral blood. These receptors were obtained from an elderly woman with acute or convalescent COVID-19.

The rearrangement uses TRBV2 and TRBJ2-3, with 12 bases matching TRBD2. The CDR3 spans 15 residues. CDR1 is SNHLY and CDR2 is FYNNEI in the germline V gene. V lost 5 bases to trimming and J lost 8 bases; unmatched junction nucleotides: 8. The CDR3 nucleotides are TGTGCCAGCAGTTGGACTAGCGGGATTGGGAGTACGCAGTATTTT. Translated: CASSWTSGIGSTQYF. Full variable domain (outside the CDR3, taken from reference TRBV2 and TRBJ2-3): EPEVTQTPSHQVTQMGQEVILRCVPISNHLYFYWYRQILGQKVEFLVSFYNNEISEKSEIFDDQFSVERPDGSNFTLKIRSTKLEDSAMYFCASSWTSGIGSTQYFGPGTRLTVL.

The chain links TRBV28 to TRBJ1-1; TRBD1 matches 8 bases. Germline trimming cut 4 bases from V and 7 bases from J; bases unmatched to any gene: 5. The CDR3 totals 13 residues. Germline V lookup: CDR1 MDHEN, CDR2 SYDVKM. The CDR3 loop is CASSSGQGSEAFF. CDR3 DNA: TGTGCCAGCAGTTCCGGACAGGGTAGTGAAGCTTTCTTT.

V gene TRBV6-2 or TRBV6-3 combines with J gene TRBJ2-5, with 15 bases that match TRBD2. CDR1 MNHEY and CDR2 SVGEGT come from the germline V gene. The length of the CDR3 is 16 residues. Trimming removed 0 bases from V and 5 bases from J; junction bases left unmatched: 1. CDR3 coding DNA: TGTGCCAGCAGTTACTCAGGGACTAGCGGGAGGGAGACCCAGTACTTC. Translating gives CASSYSGTSGRETQYF.

V gene TRBV25-1 combines with J gene TRBJ1-2; the D gene is possibly TRBD1 (5 bases). Trimming took off 8 bases at V and 0 bases at J, with 16 bases between the two ends. Per germline, CDR1 MGHDK and CDR2 SYGVNS. The CDR3 totals 15 residues. The CDR3 region has the DNA TGTGCCAGCCGGGGGTGGGAGGACGCTAACTATGGCTACACCTTC. Protein: CASRGWEDANYGYTF.

This sequence joins TRBV11-2 and TRBJ1-1; D remains unclear. The CDR3 is 14 residues long. Trimming pared 2 bases from V and 7 bases from J, leaving 14 bases between. The germline V gene encodes CDR1 SGHAT and CDR2 FQNNGV. The CDR3: CASSLSAGLIEAFF. CDR3 in DNA: TGTGCCAGCAGCTTATCGGCAGGCCTTATTGAAGCTTTCTTT.

The genes are TRBV15 and TRBJ2-1, with 10 positions matching TRBD2. V lost 3 bases, J lost 3 bases, and 2 bases stayed unmatched. In germline, CDR1 is LNHNV, CDR2 YYDKDF (reference sequence). The CDR3 sequence is 15 residues long. The CDR3 loop is CATSRASGGYNEQFF. The CDR3, as DNA: TGTGCCACCAGCAGGGCTAGCGGGGGCTACAATGAGCAGTTCTTC.

This chain links TRBV30 with TRBJ1-5, with TRBD1 matching 7 bases. Germline V gene sequence: CDR1 GTSNPN, CDR2 SVGIG (reference sequence). The CDR3 consists of 14 residues. J gave up 6 bases and V 2 bases, and 7 bases lay outside the gene matches. CDR3 sequence (DNA): TGTGCCTGGAGTCCGGGACAGAACACTCAGCCCCAGCATTTT. It encodes CAWSPGQNTQPQHF. Full variable domain (remainder filled in from reference TRBV30 and TRBJ1-5): SQTIHQWPATLVQPVGSPLSLECTVEGTSNPNLYWYRQAAGRGLQLLFYSVGIGQISSEVPQNLSASRPQDRQFILSSKKLLLSDSGFYLCAWSPGQNTQPQHFGDGTRLSIL.

This sequence joins TRBV5-1 and TRBJ1-1, with D tentatively TRBD1 (5 bases). V was pared by 3 bases and J by 3 bases, with 12 bases between. This CDR3 spans 14 amino acids. Germline CDR1 is SGHRS and CDR2 is YFSETQ. The CDR3: CASSSVRGDTEAFF. The CDR3 DNA reads as TGCGCCAGCAGCTCGGTAAGGGGTGACACTGAAGCTTTCTTT.

This clone was observed a handful of times. The chain carries TRBV7-2 and TRBJ2-7, with unresolved D. Deletions cut 1 base from V and 0 bases from J, with 13 bases between. The germline V gene encodes CDR1 SGHTA and CDR2 FQGNSA. This CDR3 spans 16 amino acids. As DNA, the CDR3 is TGTGCCAGCAGCTTAGTACCAGGCTATAGCTCCTACGAGCAGTACTTC. Translation gives CASSLVPGYSSYEQYF.

This chain connects TRBV27 to TRBJ2-3, with TRBD2 matching over 11 bases. The J segment lost 4 bases and the V segment lost 6 bases, leaving 3 bases of the junction unmatched. Germline V gene data show CDR1 as MNHEY and CDR2 as SMNVEV (reference sequence). This CDR3 is 14 amino acids long. The CDR3 region is CASSLSGGADTQYF. The DNA of the CDR3 is TGTGCCAGCAGCCTTAGCGGGGGGGCAGATACGCAGTATTTT.

The chain carries TRBV4-2 and TRBJ2-1; D may be TRBD2 (6 bases). The germline V and J ends were trimmed by 3 bases and 0 bases, with 12 bases remaining between them. The CDR3 contains 16 residues. CDR1 and CDR2 (germline): LGHNA, YNFKEQ. The CDR3 sequence: CASSQRGLHSYNEQFF. The CDR3 DNA sequence: TGTGCCAGCAGCCAGAGGGGACTCCACTCCTACAATGAGCAGTTCTTC.

The chain recombines TRBV6-6 with TRBJ1-5; D is undetermined. Deletions cut 5 bases from V and 4 bases from J, with 12 bases between. This CDR3 region has 14 residues. Per the germline V gene, CDR1 is MNHNY and CDR2 is SVGAGI (reference sequence). The CDR3 DNA reads TGTGCCAGCAGTGGACCCACGGGGAATCAGCCCCAGCATTTT. Its protein is CASSGPTGNQPQHF.

The CDR3: CASSRGQGAGEQYF. The CDR3 nucleotides read TGTGCCAGCAGCCGCGGGCAGGGGGCAGGCGAGCAGTACTTC. The V call is TRBV3-1 (or the pseudogene TRBV3-2), the J call TRBJ2-7, with 8 bases that match TRBD1. Germline assignment: CDR1 LGHDT and CDR2 YNNKEL (reference sequence). V shed 4 bases, J shed 6 bases, and the junction held 8 bases outside the gene matches. The CDR3 runs 14 residues.

V gene TRBV2 combines with J gene TRBJ2-3; D might be TRBD2 (5 bases). The germline CDR1 and CDR2 sequences are SNHLY and FYNNEI. The ends were cut back, 8 bases at V and 6 bases at J, with 9 bases in the middle. The CDR3 consists of 11 residues. The CDR3, as DNA: TGTGCCAGCGGCCGCGGGGATACGCAGTATTTT. It is translated as CASGRGDTQYF.

The chain has TRBV2 and TRBJ1-1, with 7 bases fitting TRBD1. The V segment lost 6 bases and the J segment 2 bases; nucleotides outside the gene matches: 3. Germline assignment: CDR1 SNHLY and CDR2 FYNNEI. The CDR3 totals 13 residues. CDR3 DNA sequence: TGTGCCAGCAGGCAGGGGGGAAACACTGAAGCTTTCTTT. Amino acids: CASRQGGNTEAFF. The full variable domain, completed using reference TRBV2 and TRBJ1-1, is EPEVTQTPSHQVTQMGQEVILRCVPISNHLYFYWYRQILGQKVEFLVSFYNNEISEKSEIFDDQFSVERPDGSNFTLKIRSTKLEDSAMYFCASRQGGNTEAFFGQGTRLTVV.

V and J are TRBV7-2 and TRBJ2-5; TRBD1 matches 12 bases. The CDR3 has 17 amino acids. V shed 2 bases, J shed 0 bases, and the junction held 4 bases outside the gene matches. The germline V gene encodes CDR1 SGHTA and CDR2 FQGNSA. DNA of the CDR3: TGTGCCAGCAGCTTACCCGGGACAGGGGGCTACCAAGAGACCCAGTACTTC. Translated: CASSLPGTGGYQETQYF. Full variable domain (outside the CDR3, taken from reference TRBV7-2 and TRBJ2-5): GAGVSQSPSNKVTEKGKDVELRCDPISGHTALYWYRQSLGQGLEFLIYFQGNSAPDKSGLPSDRFSAERTGGSVSTLTIQRTQQEDSAVYLCASSLPGTGGYQETQYFGPGTRLLVL.

The chain couples TRBV6-5 to TRBJ2-2; weak D call: TRBD2 (5 bases). V was pared by 8 bases and J by 6 bases, with 7 bases between. CDR3 size: 11 residues. The germline V gene has CDR1 MNHEY and CDR2 SVGAGI. The DNA of the CDR3 is TGTGCCAGCTGGAGGTCCGGGGAGCTGTTTTTT. This gives the protein CASWRSGELFF.

J is TRBJ1-4 and V is TRBV5-4, with 7 bases that match TRBD1. The V gene end was trimmed by 4 bases and the J gene end by 3 bases; junction bases not matched to a gene: 6. CDR1 SGHNT and CDR2 YYREEE come from the germline V gene (reference sequence). This CDR3 contains 15 residues. CDR3 coding DNA: TGTGCCAGCAGCGCGACAGGGTTGGCTAATGAAAAACTGTTTTTT. This sequence encodes CASSATGLANEKLFF.

The chain is built from TRBV18 and TRBJ1-3, with 7 nucleotides matching TRBD1. The germline V gene has CDR1 KGHSH and CDR2 LQKENI. The CDR3 contains 13 residues. With 8 bases clipped from V and 7 bases from J, the junction kept 8 bases outside the gene matches. The CDR3 reads CASGSGQKNTIYF. The CDR3 DNA reads TGTGCCAGCGGGTCGGGACAGAAGAACACCATATATTTT.

This clone has a single count. This chain uses TRBV5-4 with TRBJ2-5, with 8 bases matching TRBD2. CDR1 SGHNT and CDR2 YYREEE come from the germline V gene (reference sequence). The CDR3 has 14 residues. V was clipped by 6 bases and J by 3 bases; unmatched bases: 7. The CDR3 nucleotides read TGTGCCAGCACCCCCCGGGGGGGAGAAGAGACCCAGTACTTC. Its protein product is CASTPRGGEETQYF.

This clone was picked up a small number of times. This chain uses TRBV5-5 with TRBJ1-1; unclear D gene. Germline-derived CDR1 and CDR2 are SGHKS and YYEKEE (reference sequence). V lost 2 bases and J 4 bases, leaving 9 bases between the germline ends. The CDR3 runs 13 residues. CDR3 sequence (DNA): TGTGCCAGCAGCTTAGTGGAGGGCACTGAAGCTTTCTTT. This gives the protein CASSLVEGTEAFF.

The chain carries TRBV5-8 and TRBJ2-3, with D perhaps matching TRBD2 (5 bases). Germline V gives CDR1 SGHTS, CDR2 YDEGEE. The CDR3 is 15 residues long. The V gene lost 0 bases and the J gene lost 4 bases, with 12 bases spanning the gap. As DNA, the CDR3 is TGTGCCAGCAGCTTGGAGCCGGGTAGCGCAGATACGCAGTATTTT. The encoded protein is CASSLEPGSADTQYF.